Listed below are T cell receptor beta chains from one sample, sequenced in a study of T cell responses to AZD1222 COVID-19 vaccine. Assay used: immunoSEQ multiplex PCR; TCRdb lists only in-frame clones, some missing. Here the sample spans more than 60,000 clones, roughly 87% being singletons. The sample here was peripheral blood, taken on day 0 of AZD1222 vaccination. Every receptor here comes from an adult in good health. The CDR3 runs from the conserved cysteine through the conserved F or W. The order of the fields is V gene, D gene, clone size, J gene, CDR3 protein, CDR3 DNA. D genes are given only for firm matches. Rows may omit the clone size; those that give it use once, few, many or a size class.

>TRBV27|.|.|TRBJ1-1
CASSLGRNTEAFF
TGTGCCAGCAGTTTGGGCAGGAACACTGAAGCTTTCTTT
>TRBV11-3|.|.|TRBJ2-5
CASSLRSGALQETQYF
TGTGCCAGCAGCCTCCGCTCGGGGGCACTCCAAGAGACCCAGTACTTC
>TRBV28|.|.|TRBJ2-7
CASRRPGTAYYEQYF
TGTGCCAGCAGGAGGCCCGGGACGGCCTACTACGAGCAGTACTTC
>TRBV19|TRBD1|once|TRBJ1-2
CASSLGTGGVEYGYTF
TGTGCCAGTAGTCTAGGGACAGGGGGAGTAGAATATGGCTACACCTTC
>TRBV7-9|.|.|TRBJ2-1
CASSLARGGVKWQFF
TGTGCCAGCAGCTTAGCGCGAGGGGGGGTAAAGTGGCAGTTCTTC
>TRBV6-2/TRBV6-3|TRBD1|once|TRBJ1-5
CASSGQGNSNQPQHF
TGTGCCAGCAGCGGACAGGGTAATAGCAATCAGCCCCAGCATTTT
>TRBV6-2/TRBV6-3|.|once|TRBJ1-1
CASSGGRAFF
TGTGCCAGCAGCGGGGGGAGGGCTTTCTTT
>TRBV6-6|.|.|TRBJ2-2
CASSLLSTGELFF
TGTGCCAGCAGTCTCCTATCCACCGGGGAGCTGTTTTTT
>TRBV12-3/TRBV12-4|.|once|TRBJ1-2
CASMQGSGKRTF
TGTGCCAGCATGCAGGGCAGTGGAAAGAGAACCTTC
>TRBV4-3|.|.|TRBJ2-7
CASSQARADEQYF
TGCGCCAGCAGCCAAGCCAGGGCTGACGAGCAGTACTTC
>TRBV4-3|TRBD1|.|TRBJ2-3
CASSQTGGATDTQYF
TGCGCCAGCAGCCAGACAGGGGGAGCCACAGATACGCAGTATTTT
>TRBV5-1|.|.|TRBJ2-3
CASSSDRTDTQYF
TGCGCCAGCAGCTCTGACCGCACAGATACGCAGTATTTT
>TRBV2|.|.|TRBJ2-5
CVSGPRVTETQYF
TGTGTCAGCGGGCCCAGGGTAACCGAGACCCAGTACTTC
>TRBV5-5|.|once|TRBJ2-7
CASNVGGVLEQYF
TGTGCTAGTAACGTAGGAGGGGTGCTCGAGCAGTACTTC
>TRBV27|.|.|TRBJ2-7
CASSLSSGSEQYF
TGTGCCAGCAGTTTATCGTCGGGGAGCGAGCAGTACTTC
>TRBV18|.|.|TRBJ2-7
CASSPGGASSYEQYF
TGTGCCAGCTCACCGGGCGGGGCGAGTTCCTACGAGCAGTACTTC
>TRBV7-2|.|.|TRBJ2-1
CASSLASDLYNEQFF
TGTGCCAGCAGCTTAGCTAGCGACCTTTACAATGAGCAGTTCTTC
>TRBV7-9|.|.|TRBJ1-1
CASVRVVGTEAFF
TGTGCCAGCGTCAGGGTGGTGGGCACTGAAGCTTTCTTT
>TRBV5-1|.|.|TRBJ2-3
CASSSGQPTDTQYF
TGCGCCAGCAGCTCTGGACAACCCACAGATACGCAGTATTTT
>TRBV27|TRBD1|.|TRBJ1-1
CASSSGTGGNTEAFF
TGTGCCAGCAGTTCCGGGACAGGGGGTAACACTGAAGCTTTCTTT
>TRBV27|TRBD1|few|TRBJ1-6
CASSYRDRSSPLHF
TGTGCCAGCAGTTATCGGGACAGGTCTTCACCCCTCCACTTT
>TRBV7-8|.|.|TRBJ1-4
CASRLTRRDEKLFF
TGTGCCAGCAGACTCACTAGGAGGGATGAAAAACTGTTTTTT
>TRBV6-4|TRBD1|medium-sized|TRBJ2-1
CASSDSGGAHNEQFF
TGTGCCAGCAGTGACTCAGGGGGCGCCCACAATGAGCAGTTCTTC
>TRBV19|TRBD1|.|TRBJ1-5
CASRRGRFIYSNQPQHF
TGTGCCAGTAGGAGGGGGCGATTTATTTATAGCAATCAGCCCCAGCATTTT
>TRBV5-6|.|.|TRBJ2-7
CASSNGGLGSYEQYF
TGTGCCAGCAGCAATGGGGGCCTCGGCTCCTACGAGCAGTACTTC
>TRBV5-1|TRBD1|.|TRBJ1-3
CASASDRASGNTIYF
TGCGCCAGCGCATCGGACAGGGCCTCTGGAAACACCATATATTTT
>TRBV9|.|.|TRBJ2-5
CASSVGEGGPDQETQYF
TGTGCCAGCAGCGTAGGGGAGGGGGGCCCGGACCAAGAGACCCAGTACTTC
>TRBV9|TRBD1|.|TRBJ1-2
CASSVGLTGGAAYGYTF
TGTGCCAGCAGCGTAGGACTAACAGGGGGCGCGGCCTATGGCTACACCTTC
>TRBV5-6|.|.|TRBJ2-7
CASSLEGSPDEEQYF
TGTGCCAGCAGCTTGGAGGGGAGCCCGGATGAGGAGCAGTACTTC
>TRBV19|TRBD2|.|TRBJ2-1
CASSIMGTSPYNEQFF
TGTGCCAGTAGTATAATGGGGACTAGCCCATACAATGAGCAGTTCTTC
>TRBV28|TRBD1|.|TRBJ2-7
CASRDLPGQGLGEQYF
TGTGCCAGCAGAGATCTCCCGGGACAGGGGTTGGGGGAGCAGTACTTC
>TRBV19|.|.|TRBJ1-2
CASSAGQVLGGYTF
TGTGCCAGTAGTGCGGGACAAGTCCTCGGGGGCTACACCTTC
>TRBV18|.|.|TRBJ2-7
CASSPFPSAYEQYF
TGTGCCAGCTCACCCTTCCCGAGTGCCTACGAGCAGTACTTC
>TRBV7-2|.|.|TRBJ1-4
CASGYSGTNEKLFF
TGTGCCAGCGGCTACTCGGGAACTAATGAAAAACTGTTTTTT
>TRBV7-2|.|.|TRBJ2-1
CASIREGPGEPVNEQFF
TGTGCCAGCATCAGAGAAGGACCGGGAGAGCCCGTCAATGAGCAGTTCTTC
>TRBV7-6|.|once|TRBJ2-5
CASSLAAPGASSKTQYF
TGTGCCAGCAGCTTAGCCGCACCGGGGGCGTCGTCGAAGACCCAGTACTTC
>TRBV5-1|.|.|TRBJ2-2
CASSSVMNTGELFF
TGCGCCAGCAGCTCGGTCATGAACACCGGGGAGCTGTTTTTT
>TRBV5-1|.|.|TRBJ1-6
CASSFRRENSPLHF
TGCGCCAGCAGCTTCAGGAGAGAGAATTCACCCCTCCACTTT
>TRBV7-2|TRBD2|.|TRBJ2-7
CASSLTPSGRGQYF
TGTGCCAGCAGCTTGACTCCTAGCGGGAGGGGGCAGTACTTC
>TRBV5-1|TRBD1|few|TRBJ1-2
CASSLTQGRGYTF
TGCGCCAGCAGCTTGACACAGGGGCGAGGCTACACCTTC
>TRBV3-1/TRBV3-2|TRBD2|.|TRBJ2-3
CASSQVTQPGGQYF
TGTGCCAGCAGCCAAGTAACCCAACCGGGGGGGCAGTATTTT
>TRBV11-3|.|.|TRBJ1-2
CASSRLDGAYGYTF
TGTGCCAGCAGCCGTCTGGACGGAGCCTATGGCTACACCTTC
>TRBV7-6|.|.|TRBJ2-7
CASSLNSAYEQYF
TGTGCCAGCAGCTTAAACAGTGCTTACGAGCAGTACTTC
>TRBV5-1|TRBD2|.|TRBJ2-5
CASSWLAGGKETQYF
TGCGCCAGCAGCTGGCTAGCGGGAGGAAAGGAGACCCAGTACTTC
>TRBV3-1/TRBV3-2|TRBD1|.|TRBJ1-1
CASSQGDRGAAFF
TGTGCCAGCAGCCAAGGGGACAGGGGCGCAGCTTTCTTT
>TRBV5-6|.|once|TRBJ1-2
CASSLGGYGYTF
TGTGCCAGCAGCTTGGGCGGCTATGGCTACACCTTC
>TRBV6-4|.|once|TRBJ1-6
CASSEDYNSPLHF
TGTGCCAGCAGTGAGGACTATAATTCACCCCTCCACTTT
>TRBV18|TRBD1|.|TRBJ2-3
CASSVSGQDPDTQYF
TGTGCCAGCTCAGTCTCTGGACAGGACCCAGATACGCAGTATTTT
>TRBV4-3|.|.|TRBJ1-5
CASSQDGGHQPQHF
TGCGCCAGCAGCCAAGATGGGGGGCATCAGCCCCAGCATTTT